The 32 T cell receptor beta chains reported below all come from one sample, sequenced in a study of cytotoxic CD8 clonotypes in ibrutinib-treated CLL. Profiled with immunoSEQ multiplex PCR; TCRdb holds only in-frame clones, not every one. The sample gives fewer than 300,000 clones, approximately 76% of which show up once; about 5.8% is in the top ten. Sequencing was performed on PBMCs, taken at disease progression, from a patient treated with ibrutinib. All receptors derive from a human donor with chronic lymphocytic leukemia.

The rearrangement links TRBV4-1 to TRBJ1-2, with 8 bases lining up with TRBD1. Germline loops: CDR1 MGHRA, CDR2 YSYEKL. The V and J ends lost 0 bases and 5 bases, in that order; junction bases with no gene match: 11. The CDR3 runs to 17 residues. CDR3 region: CASSQDLPQGDRYGYTF. The DNA of the CDR3 is TGCGCCAGCAGCCAAGACCTACCACAGGGGGATCGATATGGCTACACCTTC.

This chain joins TRBV7-2 and TRBJ1-1, with D maybe TRBD1 (5 bases). V shed 3 bases and J shed 0 bases, with 11 bases lying between them. The germline V gene encodes CDR1 SGHTA and CDR2 FQGNSA. The CDR3 runs to 15 residues. The CDR3 nucleotides are TGTGCCAGCAGCTTGCAGGGCGGAATGAACACTGAAGCTTTCTTT. Amino acids: CASSLQGGMNTEAFF.

The rearrangement joins TRBV11-3 to TRBJ2-1, with D perhaps assigned TRBD1 or TRBD2 (5 bases each). The germline gives CDR1 SGHNT, CDR2 YENEEA. Trimming took 4 bases from V and 4 from J, leaving 8 bases between them. The CDR3 covers 13 residues. The CDR3 nucleotides are TGTGCCAGCAGCTCGGGACCATACAATGAGCAGTTCTTC. Protein: CASSSGPYNEQFF.

The chain recombines TRBV11-2 with TRBJ2-5, with a possible D match to TRBD2 (7 bases). Germline values: CDR1 SGHAT, CDR2 FQNNGV. The length of the CDR3 is 17 residues. V lost 1 base to trimming and J lost 2 bases, with 17 bases between them. This CDR3 is CASSLGVGAGAQETQYF. DNA of the CDR3: TGTGCCAGCAGCTTAGGAGTGGGGGCGGGGGCACAAGAGACCCAGTACTTC.

The rearrangement joins TRBV9 to TRBJ1-1; weak D call: TRBD1 (6 bases). V lost 0 bases, J lost 7 bases, and 22 bases lay in between. CDR3 size: 17 residues. Germline lookup yields CDR1 SGDLS and CDR2 YYNGEE. As DNA, the CDR3 is TGTGCCAGCAGCGTAGTCCGGAGGGGCAGGGGATCGGGTGAAGCTTTCTTT. This gives the protein CASSVVRRGRGSGEAFF.

The chain links TRBV15 to TRBJ2-7; unclear D gene. Germline loops: CDR1 LNHNV, CDR2 YYDKDF (reference sequence). Between the trimmed V and J ends, which lost 0 bases and 7 bases, there was a span of 16 bases. This CDR3 region has 15 residues. CDR3 nucleotides: TGTGCCACCAGCAGAGATATGGCCCTACGAAGGGAGCAGTACTTC. This encodes CATSRDMALRREQYF.

The J gene is TRBJ2-7, the V gene TRBV15; D not resolved. The V and J ends lost 0 bases and 3 bases respectively, with 9 bases between them. Germline V gene sequence: CDR1 LNHNV, CDR2 YYDKDF (reference sequence). The CDR3 is 14 amino acids. For the CDR3, the DNA is TGTGCCACCAGCAGAGACCCCACGGGCTACGAGCAGTACTTC. Amino acids: CATSRDPTGYEQYF. Supplemented by reference TRBV15 and TRBJ2-7, the full variable domain reads DAMVIQNPRYQVTQFGKPVTLSCSQTLNHNVMYWYQQKSSQAPKLLFHYYDKDFNNEADTPDNFQSRRPNTSFCFLDIRSPGLGDTAMYLCATSRDPTGYEQYFGPGTRLTVT.

The chain links TRBV4-3 to TRBJ2-7; 11 nucleotides align to TRBD2. The CDR3 covers 20 residues. V was clipped by 0 bases and J by 3 bases; unmatched bases: 16. CDR1 and CDR2 (germline): LGHNA, YSLEER. The CDR3 sequence is CASSQEVGSGRAGSLYEQYF. In DNA, the CDR3 is TGCGCCAGCAGCCAAGAAGTAGGTAGCGGGAGGGCCGGGTCCCTCTACGAGCAGTACTTC.

In this sample, this clone turned up a few times. This sequence joins TRBV4-3 and TRBJ2-7, with D perhaps TRBD1 (6 bases). The V gene lost 0 bases and the J gene lost 4 bases, with 7 bases spanning the gap. The CDR3 consists of 13 residues. Germline-derived CDR1 and CDR2 are LGHNA and YSLEER. The CDR3 DNA sequence: TGCGCCAGCAGCCAAGATAGGGGGTACGAGCAGTACTTC. It yields the protein CASSQDRGYEQYF.

The J gene is TRBJ2-1, the V gene TRBV6-1, with D perhaps TRBD1 (6 bases). The V end was cut by 7 bases, the J end by 2 bases, with 12 bases between. CDR1 is MNHNS and CDR2 is SASEGT in the germline V gene. The CDR3 runs 14 residues. The CDR3, as DNA: TGTGCCAGCACACTCGGACAGACCTACAATGAGCAGTTCTTC. Its translation is CASTLGQTYNEQFF.

In its sample, this clone was seen a few times. The chain couples TRBV19 to TRBJ2-5; 7 nucleotides align to TRBD2. J gave up 6 bases and V 1 base, and 5 bases lay outside the gene matches. The CDR3 contains 14 residues. Per the germline V gene, CDR1 is LNHDA and CDR2 is SQIVND (reference sequence). The CDR3 nucleotides are TGTGCCAGTAGTATAGGCCGCGGGGGACAGACCCAGTACTTC. Its translation is CASSIGRGGQTQYF.

The chain is built from TRBV9 and TRBJ1-1; 9 bases map to TRBD1. V lost 4 bases, J lost 3 bases, and 7 bases stayed unmatched. The CDR3 covers 15 residues. Germline-derived CDR1 and CDR2 are SGDLS and YYNGEE. Here the CDR3 reads CASSPGTGRDTEAFF. CDR3 nucleotide sequence: TGTGCCAGCAGCCCGGGGACAGGGAGGGACACTGAAGCTTTCTTT.

This chain joins TRBV25-1 and TRBJ2-7; possibly TRBD2 for D (6 bases). The V gene lost 3 bases and the J gene lost 0 bases, with 12 bases spanning the gap. There are 15 residues in the CDR3. Germline lookup yields CDR1 MGHDK and CDR2 SYGVNS. The CDR3 loop reads CASSDFFSGSYEQYF. CDR3 bases: TGTGCCAGCAGTGATTTTTTTAGCGGCTCCTACGAGCAGTACTTC.

This clone was observed a few times. This rearrangement joins TRBV19 to TRBJ1-4, with 8 bases matching TRBD1. With V trimmed by 5 bases and J by 4 bases, 3 bases remained unmatched. The germline CDR1 and CDR2 sequences are LNHDA and SQIVND (reference sequence). CDR3 length equals 14 residues. Written as DNA, the CDR3 is TGTGCCAGTAGTTGGACAGGGAATAATGAAAAACTGTTTTTT. Its protein product is CASSWTGNNEKLFF.

This chain connects TRBV10-1 to TRBJ1-2; no definite D call. This CDR3 has 13 amino acids. Germline values: CDR1 WNHNN, CDR2 SYGVQD (reference sequence). The germline V and J ends were trimmed by 2 bases and 1 base, with 5 bases remaining between them. The CDR3: CASSEANNYGYTF. CDR3 nucleotide sequence: TGCGCCAGCAGTGAGGCGAATAACTATGGCTACACCTTC.

The J gene is TRBJ2-7, the V gene TRBV7-8; TRBD1 agrees at 9 bases. This CDR3 is built from 16 residues. The germline CDR1 and CDR2 sequences are SGHVS and FQNEAQ. Trimming at V came to 0 bases and at J to 5 bases, leaving 8 bases not matched to a gene. The CDR3 DNA reads TGTGCCAGCAGCTTAGCAAAGGGACAGGGTATTAACGAGCAGTACTTC. Encoded protein: CASSLAKGQGINEQYF.

The chain joins TRBV13 to TRBJ1-2; 8 bases are a match to TRBD1. This CDR3 has 15 amino acids. The trim removed 5 bases at V and 5 bases at J, leaving 10 bases unmatched. CDR1 PRHDT and CDR2 FYEKMQ come from the germline V gene (reference sequence). The CDR3 DNA reads as TGTGCCAGCAGCCGCAGGGGACAGGACTTATATGGCTACACCTTC. It is translated as CASSRRGQDLYGYTF.

The chain recombines TRBV7-9 with TRBJ2-1; TRBD2 matches at 11 bases. V was pared by 0 bases and J by 6 bases, with 4 bases of the junction left unmatched. CDR1 is SEHNR, CDR2 FQNEAQ, per germline (reference sequence). The CDR3 spans 16 residues. In nucleotides, the CDR3 is TGTGCCAGCAGCTTAGCAACTAGCGGGAGAGGCAATGAGCAGTTCTTC. This sequence encodes CASSLATSGRGNEQFF.

V and J are TRBV18 and TRBJ2-2; possible D gene TRBD1, 5 bases. The V and J ends lost 6 bases and 6 bases respectively, with 11 bases between them. The CDR3 runs 13 residues. Germline CDR1 reads KGHSH; CDR2 reads LQKENI. The DNA for the CDR3 is TGTGCCAGCTCTCGCAGGGAATCCGGGGAGCTGTTTTTT. This codes for CASSRRESGELFF.

This chain links TRBV7-2 with TRBJ1-4, with TRBD1 as a possible D gene (5 bases). CDR1 is SGHTA and CDR2 is FQGNSA in the germline V gene. CDR3 length: 17 residues. The V end lost 1 base, the J end lost 8 bases, and 20 bases lay between the germline ends. The CDR3, as DNA: TGTGCCAGCAGCTTAGGTGGTAAGGGGCCGTCTCGGGAAAAACTGTTTTTT. This codes for CASSLGGKGPSREKLFF.

V usage is TRBV9 and J usage is TRBJ2-1, with D perhaps matching TRBD1 or TRBD2 (6 bases each). V shed 5 bases and J shed 2 bases, with 20 bases lying between them. Germline V gene lookup returns CDR1 SGDLS and CDR2 YYNGEE. The CDR3 has 17 residues. The CDR3 loop reads CASRRTGGVLAYNEQFF. The CDR3 nucleotides are TGTGCCAGCAGACGAACCGGGGGCGTATTGGCCTACAATGAGCAGTTCTTC. The whole variable domain, remainder taken from reference TRBV9 and TRBJ2-1, is DSGVTQTPKHLITATGQRVTLRCSPRSGDLSVYWYQQSLDQGLQFLIQYYNGEERAKGNILERFSAQQFPDLHSELNLSSLELGDSALYFCASRRTGGVLAYNEQFFGPGTRLTVL.

V is TRBV5-1 and J is TRBJ1-5; weak D call: TRBD1 (6 bases). Germline-derived CDR1 and CDR2 are SGHRS and YFSETQ. The CDR3 is 14 amino acids. With 0 bases removed from V and 3 bases from J, the gap between germline ends came to 7 bases. CDR3 in amino acids: CASSLGQVNQPQHF. The CDR3 DNA follows: TGCGCCAGCAGCTTGGGACAGGTCAATCAGCCCCAGCATTTT. The whole variable domain, filled in from reference TRBV5-1 and TRBJ1-5, reads KAGVTQTPRYLIKTRGQQVTLSCSPISGHRSVSWYQQTPGQGLQFLFEYFSETQRNKGNFPGRFSGRQFSNSRSEMNVSTLELGDSALYLCASSLGQVNQPQHFGDGTRLSIL.

The gene calls are TRBV5-1 and TRBJ1-4, with a possible D match to TRBD1 (5 bases). Germline CDR1 reads SGHRS; CDR2 reads YFSETQ. The V end was cut by 2 bases, the J end by 3 bases, with 8 bases between. The CDR3 runs 14 residues. CDR3 loop: CASSLGVANEKLFF. CDR3 bases: TGCGCCAGCAGCTTAGGGGTGGCTAATGAAAAACTGTTTTTT.

Written as DNA, the CDR3 is TGTGCCAGCAGTTCAGGGGGAGGGGCCTATGGCTACACCTTC. Amino acid sequence: CASSSGGGAYGYTF. The chain links TRBV28 to TRBJ1-2, with TRBD1 matching 7 bases. Germline CDR1 and CDR2: MDHEN and SYDVKM. The CDR3 has 14 residues. V lost 4 bases and J lost 4; bases outside the gene matches: 6.

This rearrangement joins TRBV9 to TRBJ2-5; D uncertain. In germline, CDR1 is SGDLS, CDR2 YYNGEE. V was cut by 4 bases and J by 4 bases, with 20 bases left in between. The CDR3 consists of 16 residues. CDR3 sequence: CASSSSGSLWAETQYF. In nucleotides, the CDR3 is TGTGCCAGCAGCTCTTCCGGATCCCTCTGGGCAGAGACCCAGTACTTC.

The J gene is TRBJ2-2, the V gene TRBV7-2; no clear D. The germline CDR1 and CDR2 sequences are SGHTA and FQGNSA. This CDR3 is built from 11 residues. The V end lost 5 bases, the J end lost 6 bases, and 4 bases lay between the germline ends. CDR3 in DNA: TGTGCCAGCAGCCCTGCCGGGGAGCTGTTTTTT. It encodes CASSPAGELFF.

This clone has just a few counts. V is TRBV10-1 and J is TRBJ1-1; no clear D. The CDR3 loop spans 14 amino acids. Trimming shortened V by 0 bases and J by 0 bases, and 5 bases separated the two germline ends. Looked up from germline, CDR1 is WNHNN and CDR2 is SYGVQD (reference sequence). DNA of the CDR3: TGCGCCAGCAGTGAGTCGAAGCTGAACACTGAAGCTTTCTTT. Translating it yields CASSESKLNTEAFF.

The rearrangement uses TRBV4-1 and TRBJ2-2; 12 bases match TRBD2. V lost 1 base and J lost 1; bases outside the gene matches: 4. CDR1 MGHRA and CDR2 YSYEKL come from the germline V gene. The CDR3 has 18 amino acids. The CDR3 nucleotides are TGCGCCAGCAGCCAAGGACTAGCGGGGGCCGTGAACACCGGGGAGCTGTTTTTT. This encodes CASSQGLAGAVNTGELFF.

V gene TRBV5-4 combines with J gene TRBJ1-5; D gene uncertain. The CDR3 length is 15 residues. Per germline, CDR1 SGHNT and CDR2 YYREEE (reference sequence). Trimming cost V 0 bases and J 0 bases, with 7 bases left between them. CDR3 loop: CASSLEPNSNQPQHF. The DNA of the CDR3 is TGTGCCAGCAGCTTGGAACCGAATAGCAATCAGCCCCAGCATTTT.

The V call is TRBV28, the J call TRBJ2-3; the match to TRBD1 covers 10 bases. This CDR3 region has 14 residues. V was clipped by 5 bases and J by 5 bases; unmatched bases: 4. Germline V gene lookup returns CDR1 MDHEN and CDR2 SYDVKM. CDR3 nucleotides: TGTGCCAGCAGTGCCGGGACAGGGGTAGATACGCAGTATTTT. Its protein is CASSAGTGVDTQYF. Combining the CDR3 with reference TRBV28 and TRBJ2-3 gives the whole variable domain DVKVTQSSRYLVKRTGEKVFLECVQDMDHENMFWYRQDPGLGLRLIYFSYDVKMKEKGDIPEGYSVSREKKERFSLILESASTNQTSMYLCASSAGTGVDTQYFGPGTRLTVL.

This CDR3 reads CASSLYRGSHYEQYF. The CDR3 DNA sequence: TGTGCCAGCAGTTTGTACAGGGGGAGCCACTACGAGCAGTACTTC. This chain joins TRBV27 and TRBJ2-7; 8 bases line up with TRBD1. Unmatched junction bases numbered 7, after V lost 3 bases and J lost 3 bases. This CDR3 contains 15 residues. Germline assignment: CDR1 MNHEY and CDR2 SMNVEV (reference sequence).

On this clone itself: The same CDR3 can be traced to other DNA sequences in this sample. The rearrangement links TRBV28 to TRBJ1-5; weak D call: TRBD1 (5 bases). The CDR3 length is 12 residues. V was clipped by 3 bases and J by 7 bases, with 7 bases between them. CDR1 is MDHEN and CDR2 is SYDVKM in the germline V gene. The CDR3 sequence: CASSFWGQPQHF. CDR3 coding DNA: TGTGCCAGCAGTTTTTGGGGCCAGCCCCAGCATTTT.